These T cell receptor beta chains were read from a single sample in a study of shared clonotypes between healthy human individuals. Profiling relied on immunoSEQ multiplex PCR, and the TCRdb table lists in-frame clones only, not all of them. The sample holds about a million clones, 70% to 85% seen once. Sample: memory CD4+ T cells from PBMCs. These TCRs come from a man between 18 and 35 years old in good health. Some clones in this sample may be carry-over from other donors' samples. Both conserved end residues are part of each CDR3. A D gene is named only where the DNA matches it firmly. Clone size is not always given. Where it is, it says once, few, many or a class for expanded clones.

>TRBJ1-4|NA|TRBD1|TRBV6-1
CASSEHTGGDEKLFF
TGTGCCAGCAGTGAACACACAGGGGGGGATGAAAAACTGTTTTTT
>TRBJ1-1|NA|NA|TRBV6-6
CASSAWGRDTEAFF
TGTGCCAGCAGCGCCTGGGGGCGAGACACTGAAGCTTTCTTT
>TRBJ2-3|NA|NA|TRBV27
CASSLKGDFDTQYF
TGTGCCAGCAGTTTAAAAGGGGACTTCGATACGCAGTATTTT
>TRBJ2-1|NA|NA|TRBV11-2
CASSQSRPQGSAEQFF
TGTGCCAGCAGTCAATCCAGGCCCCAGGGGAGCGCTGAGCAGTTCTTC
>TRBJ2-5|NA|TRBD2|TRBV14
CASSLLRTSRETQYF
TGTGCCAGCAGCCTACTAAGGACTAGCAGGGAGACCCAGTACTTC
>TRBJ2-2|NA|NA|TRBV10-1
CASSVTGGELFF
TGCGCCAGCAGTGTAACGGGCGGGGAGCTGTTTTTT
>TRBJ1-1|NA|TRBD1|TRBV5-1
CASSWGGTGNTEAFF
TGCGCCAGCAGCTGGGGAGGGACAGGCAACACTGAAGCTTTCTTT
>TRBJ2-3|NA|NA|TRBV7-2
CASSLLTASSDTQYF
TGTGCCAGCAGCTTACTGACAGCCTCGTCAGATACGCAGTATTTT
>TRBJ2-6|few|TRBD1|TRBV4-1
CASSRRRDRGDGANVLTF
TGCGCCAGCAGCCGCCGCCGGGACAGGGGGGACGGGGCCAACGTCCTGACTTTC
>TRBJ1-2|few|TRBD1|TRBV28
CASSPYRGPNYGYTF
TGTGCCAGCAGTCCGTACAGGGGCCCGAACTATGGCTACACCTTC
>TRBJ1-4|NA|NA|TRBV11-2
CASRLGGSDEKLFF
TGTGCCAGCAGGTTGGGGGGATCAGATGAAAAACTGTTTTTT
>TRBJ1-5|NA|TRBD1|TRBV7-2
CASSRDSSDHQPQHF
TGTGCCAGCAGCCGGGACAGTTCGGATCATCAGCCCCAGCATTTT
>TRBJ2-6|NA|TRBD1|TRBV6-1
CASSTQGAGANVLTF
TGTGCCAGCAGTACCCAGGGGGCTGGGGCCAACGTCCTGACTTTC
>TRBJ2-7|NA|NA|TRBV30
CAWGDGNSYEQYF
TGTGCCTGGGGGGACGGAAACTCCTACGAGCAGTACTTC
>TRBJ2-3|many|TRBD2|TRBV2
CASIPLGLAGDTQYF
TGTGCCAGCATTCCCTTGGGACTAGCGGGAGATACGCAGTATTTT
>TRBJ2-3|many|TRBD2|TRBV11-2
CASSLERLAGVFGNTDTQYF
TGTGCCAGCAGCTTAGAAAGGCTAGCGGGAGTATTCGGTAACACAGATACGCAGTATTTT
>TRBJ1-2|NA|NA|TRBV7-8
CASSSGGGVPYGYTF
TGTGCCAGCAGCTCCGGGGGGGGTGTCCCCTATGGCTACACCTTC
>TRBJ1-2|NA|NA|TRBV27
CASSTRYSERVGYTF
TGTGCCAGCAGTACCCGGTACAGTGAAAGGGTTGGCTACACCTTC
>TRBJ1-3|NA|NA|TRBV6-1
CASSEPGTGIRNTIYF
TGTGCCAGCAGTGAACCTGGGACGGGGATTCGGAACACCATATATTTT
>TRBJ2-1|NA|NA|TRBV18
CASSPGVNEQFF
TGTGCCAGCTCACCAGGGGTGAATGAGCAGTTCTTC
>TRBJ1-4|NA|NA|TRBV7-2
CASSVGDRLFF
TGTGCCAGCAGCGTAGGTGACAGACTGTTTTTT
>TRBJ2-1|few|TRBD1|TRBV7-9
CASSPGQGNEQFF
TGTGCCAGCAGCCCGGGACAGGGGAATGAGCAGTTCTTC
>TRBJ2-7|NA|NA|TRBV5-1
CASSLPSDEQYF
TGCGCCAGCAGCCTCCCTAGTGACGAGCAGTACTTC
>TRBJ2-3|few|NA|TRBV5-1
CASSLAMATDTQYF
TGCGCCAGCAGCTTGGCCATGGCCACAGATACGCAGTATTTT
>TRBJ1-2|NA|NA|TRBV30
CAWTRIGSRYGYTF
TGTGCCTGGACCAGGATAGGGAGCCGCTATGGCTACACCTTC
>TRBJ1-2|NA|NA|TRBV18
CASSPPEGGYGYTF
TGTGCCAGCTCACCACCGGAGGGCGGCTATGGCTACACCTTC
>TRBJ1-6|NA|NA|TRBV6-5
CASSYSWGAGNSPLHF
TGTGCCAGCAGTTACTCGTGGGGAGCGGGGAATTCACCCCTCCACTTT
>TRBJ2-7|NA|NA|TRBV18
CASSPLHSYEQYF
TGTGCCAGCTCACCGTTACACTCCTACGAGCAGTACTTC